This passage covers 14 T cell receptor beta chains from one sample sequenced in a study of blood T cells in healthy people across ages. A second roughly 6 to 12 cycle PCR used barcoded and J-beta primers. Each CDR3 protein is one row after TCRdb ran MiXCR on the 5' RACE reads. The sample carries nearly 1 million distinct CDR3 sequences, just over 50% recorded once. The sample was blood. Source of these receptors: a woman aged 55-70 years in good health.

This clonotype was counted between two and nine times. The chain links TRBV27 to TRBJ2-1, with 9 bases lining up with TRBD2. Unmatched junction bases numbered 7, after V lost 3 bases and J lost 7 bases. Germline V gene sequence: CDR1 MNHEY, CDR2 SMNVEV (reference sequence). This CDR3 region has 15 residues. This CDR3 reads CASSFGTSRGNEQFF. The CDR3 DNA follows: TGTGCCAGCAGTTTCGGGACTAGCAGGGGAAATGAGCAGTTCTTC.

The chain recombines TRBV19 with TRBJ2-3; D gene uncertain. CDR1 LNHDA and CDR2 SQIVND come from the germline V gene (reference sequence). Trimming left V 6 bases short and J 4 bases short, with 14 bases between. This CDR3 contains 14 residues. The CDR3 nucleotides are TGTGCCAGTAGGCAGGATCGGGTTGCAGATACGCAGTATTTT. Amino acid sequence: CASRQDRVADTQYF.

This clonotype has only a few counts. The chain employs TRBV7-8 and TRBJ1-2, with 7 bases matching TRBD1. This CDR3 contains 16 residues. J gave up 3 bases and V 5 bases, and 12 bases lay outside the gene matches. Germline CDR1 reads SGHVS; CDR2 reads FQNEAQ. The CDR3 reads CASSLQRDSFYYGYTF. CDR3 nucleotide sequence: TGTGCCAGCAGCCTCCAGAGGGACAGCTTTTACTATGGCTACACCTTC.

This clonotype was counted ten times or more. The chain links TRBV12-3 or TRBV12-4 to TRBJ1-1, with D hard to call. This CDR3 spans 13 amino acids. Trimming removed 3 bases from V and 1 base from J, with 6 bases in between. The CDR3 loop reads CASSFWGNTEAFF. Here the CDR3 DNA reads TGTGCCAGCAGTTTTTGGGGGAACACTGAAGCTTTCTTT.

This clonotype occurred once. This chain joins TRBV6-6 and TRBJ2-1; D is unresolved. V lost 8 bases and J 12 bases, leaving 11 bases between the germline ends. Germline assignment: CDR1 MNHNY and CDR2 SVGAGI (reference sequence). The CDR3 runs to 10 residues. This chain's CDR3 is CASASVMQFF. CDR3 coding DNA: TGTGCCAGCGCAAGCGTTATGCAGTTCTTC.

This clonotype was counted only a few times. V and J are TRBV28 and TRBJ2-3; no clear D gene. The CDR3 runs to 12 residues. Trimming stripped 2 bases from V and 10 bases from J, with 10 bases between. Germline V CDR1 and CDR2: MDHEN, SYDVKM. CDR3 nucleotide sequence: TGTGCCAGCAGTTTAGCCGACGGCGCGCAGTATTTT. Protein sequence: CASSLADGAQYF.

The chain combines TRBV5-6 with TRBJ1-4, with D unclear. This CDR3 contains 15 residues. Trimming pared 4 bases from V and 5 bases from J, leaving 15 bases between. In germline, CDR1 is SGHDT, CDR2 YYEEEE. The CDR3 loop is CASSPRPSVNEKLFF. In nucleotides, the CDR3 is TGTGCCAGCAGCCCACGCCCTTCGGTGAATGAAAAACTGTTTTTT.

The chain uses TRBV7-9 and TRBJ2-7, with a weak D call TRBD1 (6 bases). The CDR3 extends over 14 amino acids. Germline values: CDR1 SEHNR, CDR2 FQNEAQ (reference sequence). V lost 5 bases to trimming and J lost 4 bases, with 15 bases between them. CDR3 amino acids: CASSPDRSGYEQYF. In nucleotides, the CDR3 is TGTGCCAGCAGCCCCGACAGGTCGGGGTACGAGCAGTACTTC.

This clonotype was observed a handful of times. The CDR3 DNA reads TGTGCCATCAGCGGAGAACAGGGACTAGCGGGAGGCCTATCCTACGAGCAGTACTTC. Its translation: CAISGEQGLAGGLSYEQYF. The chain carries TRBV10-3 and TRBJ2-7; 15 bases agree with TRBD2. The germline V gene has CDR1 ENHRY and CDR2 SYGVKD. The length of the CDR3 is 19 residues. The V segment lost 6 bases and the J segment 1 base; nucleotides outside the gene matches: 13.

In its sample, this clonotype was seen a few times. The rearrangement joins TRBV4-3 to TRBJ2-5; no clear D. The V gene's germline CDR1 is LGHNA and CDR2 YSLEER. The germline V and J ends were trimmed by 0 bases and 4 bases, with 9 bases remaining between them. The CDR3 length is 14 residues. The CDR3: CASSQDSLTETQYF. The CDR3 DNA reads as TGCGCCAGCAGCCAAGATAGCCTGACAGAGACCCAGTACTTC.

This chain connects TRBV28 to TRBJ1-5; 7 nucleotides agree with TRBD1. CDR3 size: 19 residues. CDR1 is MDHEN and CDR2 is SYDVKM in the germline V gene. V lost 3 bases and J lost 0; bases outside the gene matches: 14. CDR3 residues: CASSFSIRDSTYSNQPQHF. CDR3 DNA sequence: TGTGCCAGCAGTTTCTCGATCCGGGACAGCACTTATAGCAATCAGCCCCAGCATTTT.

About this clonotype: A much bigger clone sits one base away, suggesting this may be a read error. The chain is built from TRBV29-1 and TRBJ2-3, with TRBD2 as a possible D gene (6 bases). V was clipped by 4 bases and J by 5 bases, with 13 bases between them. CDR1 is SQVTM, CDR2 ANQGSEA, per germline. The CDR3 totals 13 residues. CDR3 bases: TGCAGCGTTGTCAGACTAGATGGAGATACGCAGTATTTT. It translates to CSVVRLDGDTQYF.

The CDR3 protein is CASSSLFASGYEQYF. CDR3 coding DNA: TGTGCCAGCAGCTCCCTATTTGCCTCGGGTTACGAGCAGTACTTC. V and J are TRBV5-4 and TRBJ2-4, with no clear D. TRBJ2-7 explains the end of the DNA better; the J call may be wrong. The germline V gene has CDR1 SGHNT and CDR2 YYREEE (reference sequence). The CDR3 is 15 residues long.

V is TRBV28 and J is TRBJ2-7; a weak D match, TRBD1 (5 bases). Gene TRBJ2-4 matches the end of the DNA better, so the J call may be wrong. The CDR3 contains 13 residues. In germline, CDR1 is MDHEN, CDR2 SYDVKM. The CDR3 region has the DNA TGTGCCAGCAGTCTACAGGCGAAAAACATTCAGTACTTC. As protein: CASSLQAKNIQYF.